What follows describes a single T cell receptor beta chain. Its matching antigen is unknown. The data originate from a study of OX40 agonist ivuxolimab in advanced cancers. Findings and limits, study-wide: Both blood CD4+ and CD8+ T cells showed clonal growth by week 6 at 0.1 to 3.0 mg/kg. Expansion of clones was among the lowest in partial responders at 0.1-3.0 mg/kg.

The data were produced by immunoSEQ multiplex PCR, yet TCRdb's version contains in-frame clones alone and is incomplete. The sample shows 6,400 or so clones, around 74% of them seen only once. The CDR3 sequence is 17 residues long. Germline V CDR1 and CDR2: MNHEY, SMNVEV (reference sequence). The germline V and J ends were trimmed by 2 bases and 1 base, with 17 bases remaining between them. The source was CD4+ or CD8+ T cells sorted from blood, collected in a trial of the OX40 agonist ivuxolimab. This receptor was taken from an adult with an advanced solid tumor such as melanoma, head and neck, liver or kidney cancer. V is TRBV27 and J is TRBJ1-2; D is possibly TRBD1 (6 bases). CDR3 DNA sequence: TGTGCCAGCAGTTTAACCCCCCCCAGGGGTGGTAACTATGGCTACACCTTC. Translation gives CASSLTPPRGGNYGYTF.